The 31 T cell receptor beta chains below come from one sample, sequenced in a study of blood T cell repertoires in COVID-19. Produced via immunoSEQ multiplex PCR; TCRdb's table is partial and in-frame only. The profile shows 200,000 to 300,000 clones, about 85% of them singletons. The specimen was peripheral blood. These receptor sequences come from a man aged 55 to 70 who had recovered from COVID-19.

The chain couples TRBV2 to TRBJ2-3; unclear D gene. Germline V gene data show CDR1 as SNHLY and CDR2 as FYNNEI. There are 14 residues in the CDR3. V was cut by 2 bases and J by 5 bases, with 11 bases left in between. In nucleotides, the CDR3 is TGTGCCAGCAGTGAAATAACAGCCTTAGATACGCAGTATTTT. As protein: CASSEITALDTQYF. Variable domain in full (rest from reference TRBV2 and TRBJ2-3): EPEVTQTPSHQVTQMGQEVILRCVPISNHLYFYWYRQILGQKVEFLVSFYNNEISEKSEIFDDQFSVERPDGSNFTLKIRSTKLEDSAMYFCASSEITALDTQYFGPGTRLTVL.

The chain links TRBV7-8 to TRBJ2-2, with a weak D call TRBD2 (7 bases). Germline assignment: CDR1 SGHVS and CDR2 FQNEAQ. Deletions cut 5 bases from V and 6 bases from J, with 13 bases between. The CDR3 length is 14 residues. The CDR3 here is CASSVAGAAGELFF. The CDR3 bases are TGTGCCAGCAGCGTTGCGGGGGCGGCCGGGGAGCTGTTTTTT.

This chain links TRBV6-2 or TRBV6-3 with TRBJ1-5; 7 bases map to TRBD1. The V gene end was trimmed by 2 bases and the J gene end by 6 bases; junction bases not matched to a gene: 10. The germline CDR1 and CDR2 sequences are MNHEY and SVGEGT. The CDR3 has 16 residues. The CDR3 sequence: CASSYPGQWRVQPQHF. CDR3 DNA: TGTGCCAGCAGTTACCCGGGACAGTGGAGGGTTCAGCCCCAGCATTTT.

The chain couples TRBV19 to TRBJ2-1; TRBD2 matches 10 bases. Unmatched junction bases numbered 3, after V lost 0 bases and J lost 4 bases. The CDR3 totals 16 residues. Germline CDR1 LNHDA, CDR2 SQIVND (reference sequence). CDR3 in amino acids: CASSIDASGGYNEQFF. In DNA form, the CDR3 reads TGTGCCAGTAGTATAGATGCTAGCGGGGGTTACAATGAGCAGTTCTTC. Looking up the rest from reference TRBV19 and TRBJ2-1 gives the full variable domain: DGGITQSPKYLFRKEGQNVTLSCEQNLNHDAMYWYRQDPGQGLRLIYYSQIVNDFQKGDIAEGYSVSREKKESFPLTVTSAQKNPTAFYLCASSIDASGGYNEQFFGPGTRLTVL.

This clone turned up a few times. The chain carries TRBV3-1 (or the pseudogene TRBV3-2) and TRBJ1-1, with D possibly TRBD1 on 5 matching bases. CDR1 and CDR2 from the germline V gene are LGHDT and YNNKEL (reference sequence). The CDR3 is made up of 20 amino acids. V lost 0 bases and J lost 0, with 23 bases in between. The CDR3 loop reads CASSQDPQGRWDRMNTEAFF. The CDR3 DNA reads TGTGCCAGCAGCCAAGATCCCCAGGGTCGGTGGGATAGAATGAACACTGAAGCTTTCTTT.

This sequence joins TRBV2 and TRBJ1-2; D is unresolved. The CDR3 totals 13 residues. Trimming took 6 bases from V and 4 from J, leaving 12 bases between them. The germline V gene encodes CDR1 SNHLY and CDR2 FYNNEI. The CDR3, as DNA: TGTGCCAGCAGCTCTTTTGCGGTCTATGGCTACACCTTC. Amino acids: CASSSFAVYGYTF.

V is TRBV24-1 and J is TRBJ2-1; 9 bases map to TRBD1. This CDR3 spans 15 amino acids. Per the germline V gene, CDR1 is KGHDR and CDR2 is SFDVKD. V shed 4 bases, J shed 7 bases, and the junction held 7 bases outside the gene matches. The DNA for the CDR3 is TGTGCCACCAGTGACCGCCGGGACAGGGTTAATGAGCAGTTCTTC. This encodes CATSDRRDRVNEQFF.

V is TRBV7-2 and J is TRBJ1-1, with D possibly matching TRBD1 (5 bases). Germline assignment: CDR1 SGHTA and CDR2 FQGNSA. The CDR3 is made up of 14 amino acids. V was clipped by 1 base and J by 7 bases, with 13 bases between them. This CDR3 reads CASSLVRGMGEAFF. The CDR3 nucleotides are TGTGCCAGCAGCTTAGTTCGGGGGATGGGTGAAGCTTTCTTT. The full variable domain, in which reference TRBV7-2 and TRBJ1-1 provide the parts outside the CDR3, is GAGVSQSPSNKVTEKGKDVELRCDPISGHTALYWYRQSLGQGLEFLIYFQGNSAPDKSGLPSDRFSAERTGGSVSTLTIQRTQQEDSAVYLCASSLVRGMGEAFFGQGTRLTVV.

This sequence joins TRBV27 and TRBJ2-2; 8 nucleotides align to TRBD2. The trim removed 7 bases at V and 7 bases at J, leaving 14 bases unmatched. Germline CDR1 is MNHEY and CDR2 is SMNVEV (reference sequence). The CDR3 is made up of 16 amino acids. The CDR3 DNA sequence: TGTGCCAGCACCGGTCAGAGGACTAGCTCGGGCGGGGAGCTGTTTTTT. Translation gives CASTGQRTSSGGELFF.

The rearrangement joins TRBV6-5 to TRBJ1-5; D is undetermined. V shed 7 bases and J shed 0 bases, with 7 bases lying between them. This CDR3 comprises 13 residues. Germline CDR1 reads MNHEY; CDR2 reads SVGAGI. The CDR3 bases are TGTGCCAGCATGAGTTATAGCAATCAGCCCCAGCATTTT. Translation gives CASMSYSNQPQHF.

The chain employs TRBV6-1 and TRBJ2-3, with 9 bases fitting TRBD1. Germline V lookup: CDR1 MNHNS, CDR2 SASEGT. The CDR3 runs to 17 residues. The J segment lost 2 bases and the V segment lost 3 bases, leaving 9 bases of the junction unmatched. Written as DNA, the CDR3 is TGTGCCAGCAGTGATGGACAGGGGTCCGCTCTCACAGATACGCAGTATTTT. It yields the protein CASSDGQGSALTDTQYF.

The genes are TRBV18 and TRBJ2-1; 9 bases are shared with TRBD1. V trimming: 1 base; J trimming: 7 bases; junction bases outside the gene matches: 2. This CDR3 is built from 14 residues. Germline V lookup: CDR1 KGHSH, CDR2 LQKENI. The chain's CDR3 is CASSPRDRVNEQFF. CDR3 sequence (DNA): TGTGCCAGCTCACCACGGGACAGGGTAAATGAGCAGTTCTTC. Combining the CDR3 with reference TRBV18 and TRBJ2-1 gives the whole variable domain NAGVMQNPRHLVRRRGQEARLRCSPMKGHSHVYWYRQLPEEGLKFMVYLQKENIIDESGMPKERFSAEFPKEGPSILRIQQVVRGDSAAYFCASSPRDRVNEQFFGPGTRLTVL.

The V gene is TRBV9, the J gene TRBJ1-2; 9 nucleotides match TRBD1. The CDR3 totals 16 residues. Germline lookup yields CDR1 SGDLS and CDR2 YYNGEE. V lost 3 bases to trimming and J lost 5 bases; unmatched junction nucleotides: 11. CDR3 DNA: TGTGCCAGCAGCGGCCAATCGTCCGGGACAGGGTATGGCTACACCTTC. This sequence encodes CASSGQSSGTGYGYTF. The entire variable domain, with the rest obtained from reference TRBV9 and TRBJ1-2, is as follows: DSGVTQTPKHLITATGQRVTLRCSPRSGDLSVYWYQQSLDQGLQFLIQYYNGEERAKGNILERFSAQQFPDLHSELNLSSLELGDSALYFCASSGQSSGTGYGYTFGSGTRLTVV.

The chain has TRBV15 and TRBJ1-5; D is uncertain. In germline, CDR1 is LNHNV, CDR2 YYDKDF (reference sequence). Trimming took off 5 bases at V and 2 bases at J, with 7 bases between the two ends. CDR3 size: 13 residues. The CDR3 is CATSSFGNQPQHF. CDR3 sequence (DNA): TGTGCCACCAGCTCTTTCGGCAATCAGCCCCAGCATTTT.

The J gene is TRBJ2-3, the V gene TRBV7-9, with 9 positions matching TRBD1. This CDR3 contains 15 residues. From germline, CDR1 is SEHNR and CDR2 FQNEAQ (reference sequence). V lost 5 bases, J lost 1 base, and 4 bases stayed unmatched. The DNA for the CDR3 is TGTGCCAGCAGCATTCGACAGGGGGGCACAGATACGCAGTATTTT. Its protein is CASSIRQGGTDTQYF.

J is TRBJ1-1 and V is TRBV2; D ambiguous. Germline V gene data show CDR1 as SNHLY and CDR2 as FYNNEI. The germline V and J ends were trimmed by 4 bases and 7 bases, with 13 bases remaining between them. The CDR3 is 13 residues long. The chain's CDR3 is CASSGGGGREAFF. CDR3 DNA sequence: TGTGCCAGCAGTGGGGGTGGAGGCCGTGAAGCTTTCTTT. Full variable domain (outside the CDR3, taken from reference TRBV2 and TRBJ1-1): EPEVTQTPSHQVTQMGQEVILRCVPISNHLYFYWYRQILGQKVEFLVSFYNNEISEKSEIFDDQFSVERPDGSNFTLKIRSTKLEDSAMYFCASSGGGGREAFFGQGTRLTVV.

This rearrangement joins TRBV6-6 to TRBJ1-2; D is possibly TRBD1 (6 bases). The germline V gene encodes CDR1 MNHNY and CDR2 SVGAGI (reference sequence). The CDR3 has 13 residues. The ends were cut back, 4 bases at V and 6 bases at J, with 12 bases in the middle. The CDR3 region has the DNA TGTGCCAGCAGTTTGACAGGTTTAAATGGCTACACCTTC. Its protein product is CASSLTGLNGYTF.

This clone was counted once. J is TRBJ2-5 and V is TRBV10-2; D is undetermined. Trimming left V 4 bases short and J 5 bases short, with 8 bases between. Germline V CDR1 and CDR2: WSHSY, SAAADI. The CDR3 is 12 amino acids. CDR3 loop: CASSVVVETQYF. The CDR3, as DNA: TGCGCCAGCAGTGTTGTAGTGGAGACCCAGTACTTC.

This clone was found once. V is TRBV6-1 and J is TRBJ1-4; 10 bases agree with TRBD1. The junction had 10 bases not matched to a gene; V was cut back by 3 bases and J by 3 bases. CDR1 is MNHNS, CDR2 SASEGT, per germline. This CDR3 region has 18 residues. The CDR3: CASSERVGQGVSNEKLFF. The DNA of the CDR3 is TGTGCCAGCAGTGAGCGTGTAGGACAGGGGGTTTCTAATGAAAAACTGTTTTTT.

The V gene is TRBV18, the J gene TRBJ1-2, with 7 bases that match TRBD1. The CDR3 extends over 13 amino acids. Germline V CDR1 and CDR2: KGHSH, LQKENI. J lost 7 bases, V lost 3 bases, and 5 bases had no gene match. The DNA for the CDR3 is TGTGCCAGCTCACCGGAGGGGGCGGCTGGCTACACCTTC. Encoded protein: CASSPEGAAGYTF.

The rearrangement joins TRBV7-6 to TRBJ2-5; 10 bases map to TRBD2. CDR3 length: 16 residues. Unmatched junction bases numbered 5, after V lost 2 bases and J lost 2 bases. Germline V CDR1 and CDR2: SGHVS, FNYEAQ. The CDR3 DNA sequence: TGTGCCAGCAGCTTAAGTAGCGGGGGGCAACAAGAGACCCAGTACTTC. Translated, it gives CASSLSSGGQQETQYF.

J is TRBJ2-1 and V is TRBV11-2; D remains ambiguous. CDR3 length equals 11 residues. Germline assignment: CDR1 SGHAT and CDR2 FQNNGV. The V and J ends lost 0 bases and 10 bases respectively, with 4 bases between them. The CDR3 reads CASSLEQEQFF. Written as DNA, the CDR3 is TGTGCCAGCAGCTTAGAACAAGAGCAGTTCTTC.

The chain joins TRBV10-3 to TRBJ2-7; 8 bases are a match to TRBD1. Germline V CDR1 and CDR2: ENHRY, SYGVKD. The CDR3 runs to 15 residues. Trimming at V came to 5 bases and at J to 3 bases, leaving 9 bases not matched to a gene. CDR3 DNA sequence: TGTGCCATCAGTACTGACAGGGGCTATTTCTACGAGCAGTACTTC. Amino acids: CAISTDRGYFYEQYF.

The V gene is TRBV9, the J gene TRBJ2-1; D ambiguous. The germline V and J ends were trimmed by 0 bases and 13 bases, with 14 bases remaining between them. The CDR3 has 13 residues. Germline CDR1 reads SGDLS; CDR2 reads YYNGEE. The CDR3 DNA sequence: TGTGCCAGCAGCGTAGGAGGAGCTACCCCCCAGTTCTTC. This sequence encodes CASSVGGATPQFF.

The chain uses TRBV5-6 and TRBJ1-1; 9 positions agree with TRBD1. Germline-derived CDR1 and CDR2 are SGHDT and YYEEEE. The CDR3 runs 15 residues. V was clipped by 1 base and J by 11 bases; unmatched bases: 12. CDR3 nucleotides: TGTGCCAGCAGCTTGACGGGGGACAGGGAACTTCTGGCTTTCTTT. It yields the protein CASSLTGDRELLAFF.

This sequence joins TRBV7-2 and TRBJ2-3; D remains ambiguous. V was shortened by 5 bases and J by 6 bases, with 18 bases between the two germline ends. Germline lookup yields CDR1 SGHTA and CDR2 FQGNSA. The CDR3 consists of 15 residues. CDR3 in amino acids: CASSMRNAHTDTQYF. The CDR3 DNA follows: TGTGCCAGCAGCATGCGGAACGCGCACACGGATACGCAGTATTTT.

V and J are TRBV5-5 and TRBJ2-5; 15 bases agree with TRBD2. In germline, CDR1 is SGHKS, CDR2 YYEKEE (reference sequence). The junction had 11 bases not matched to a gene; V was cut back by 4 bases and J by 4 bases. The CDR3 is 18 residues long. The CDR3: CASSAGLAGGLLIETQYF. The CDR3 DNA sequence: TGTGCCAGCAGCGCCGGACTAGCGGGGGGGCTTTTAATAGAGACCCAGTACTTC.

The DNA of the CDR3 is TGTGCCATACAATTCCACGCTCCAGGGACTGAAGCTTTCTTT. It yields the protein CAIQFHAPGTEAFF. The rearrangement uses TRBV6-5 and TRBJ1-1, with a weak D call TRBD1 (5 bases). The CDR3 is 14 amino acids. Per germline, CDR1 MNHEY and CDR2 SVGAGI. The ends were cut back, 10 bases at V and 5 bases at J, with 20 bases in the middle.

CDR3 sequence (DNA): TGTGCCAGCAGTTTAGCGGGGGCCTACACCGGGGAGCTGTTTTTT. Protein: CASSLAGAYTGELFF. The chain joins TRBV27 to TRBJ2-2; D may be TRBD2 (7 bases). Trimming took 2 bases from V and 3 from J, leaving 10 bases between them. This CDR3 contains 15 residues. CDR1 MNHEY and CDR2 SMNVEV come from the germline V gene (reference sequence).

J is TRBJ1-2 and V is TRBV5-4; possible D gene TRBD1, 5 bases. This CDR3 is built from 16 residues. V lost 1 base and J lost 7, with 20 bases in between. Germline CDR1 is SGHNT and CDR2 is YYREEE (reference sequence). For the CDR3, the DNA is TGTGCCAGCAGCTTGAGGCTAGGGGCCGGTCTCAGTGGCTACACCTTC. Protein product: CASSLRLGAGLSGYTF.

There are a few counts of this clone. V gene TRBV18 combines with J gene TRBJ2-7, with D possibly TRBD1 on 6 matching bases. The CDR3 loop spans 13 amino acids. Germline CDR1 KGHSH, CDR2 LQKENI. V was clipped by 2 bases and J by 4 bases, with 9 bases between them. CDR3 sequence: CASSPSDRYEQYF. In DNA form, the CDR3 reads TGTGCCAGCTCACCATCCGACAGGTACGAGCAGTACTTC.